These 32 T cell receptor beta chains share one sample of origin, sequenced in a study of blood T cell repertoires in COVID-19 (dated by TCRdb to the early 2020s). Receptor amplification or capture employed the immunoSEQ multiplex PCR assay. In its TCRdb copy, this immuneACCESS table keeps in-frame sequences only and misses some clones. Where compared with another copy, unresolved V genes explain less than half of these, and the others have no known cause. The sample includes 60,000 or so clones, with around 80% observed a single time. Roughly 3.5% of the sample goes to the ten largest clones. The specimen was peripheral blood. The receptors derive from a man between 60 and 70 years old with acute or convalescent COVID-19.

This clone occurred a few times. The chain joins TRBV7-9 to TRBJ1-2; 7 positions agree with TRBD1. This CDR3 contains 14 residues. The germline gives CDR1 SEHNR, CDR2 FQNEAQ (reference sequence). V was clipped by 5 bases and J by 6 bases; unmatched bases: 9. CDR3 coding DNA: TGTGCCAGCAGCCCCTCTGTGCAGGGGGATGGCTACACCTTC. Amino acids: CASSPSVQGDGYTF.

The rearrangement links TRBV5-6 to TRBJ1-1; D perhaps matches TRBD1 (6 bases). The V gene lost 4 bases and the J gene lost 3 bases, with 13 bases spanning the gap. The CDR3 has 14 residues. Germline CDR1 and CDR2: SGHDT and YYEEEE. The CDR3 reads CASSLGQLYTEAFF. DNA for the CDR3: TGTGCCAGCAGCCTTGGACAGTTATACACTGAAGCTTTCTTT.

The rearrangement joins TRBV7-8 to TRBJ1-1; the D gene is possibly TRBD1 (6 bases). V dropped 4 bases and J dropped 5 bases, with 14 bases sitting between them. CDR1 SGHVS and CDR2 FQNEAQ come from the germline V gene. CDR3 length: 14 amino acids. The DNA of the CDR3 is TGTGCCAGCAGCTCAGGGGCGCCGGTTACTGAAGCTTTCTTT. Protein sequence: CASSSGAPVTEAFF. The whole variable domain, remainder taken from reference TRBV7-8 and TRBJ1-1, is GAGVSQSPRYKVAKRGQDVALRCDPISGHVSLFWYQQALGQGPEFLTYFQNEAQLDKSGLPSDRFFAERPEGSVSTLKIQRTQQEDSAVYLCASSSGAPVTEAFFGQGTRLTVV.

This chain connects TRBV6-6 to TRBJ2-1; perhaps TRBD1 as D (5 bases). Germline values: CDR1 MNHNY, CDR2 SVGAGI (reference sequence). V was cut by 0 bases and J by 8 bases, with 11 bases left in between. CDR3 length: 14 residues. CDR3 sequence reads: CASSYSAGYDEQFF. CDR3 bases: TGTGCCAGCAGTTACTCGGCAGGGTATGATGAGCAGTTCTTC.

Of note for this clone: The junction departs from germline at one end; a sequencing error may be responsible. J is TRBJ2-7 and V is TRBV20-1; 10 positions match TRBD2. CDR3 length: 11 amino acids. The V gene's germline CDR1 is DFQATT and CDR2 SNEGSKA (reference sequence). The CDR3 is CSARGETSGAF. Written as DNA, the CDR3 is TGCAGTGCTAGGGGGGAAACTAGCGGGGCCTTC.

This sequence joins TRBV5-1 and TRBJ1-2, with D possibly matching TRBD1 (5 bases). The germline V and J ends were trimmed by 1 base and 3 bases, with 10 bases remaining between them. The CDR3 sequence is 14 residues long. The germline V gene encodes CDR1 SGHRS and CDR2 YFSETQ. CDR3 amino acids: CASSLQGTDYGYTF. The CDR3, as DNA: TGCGCCAGCAGCTTGCAGGGAACGGACTATGGCTACACCTTC.

This clone was seen once. V is TRBV5-1 and J is TRBJ1-1; no clear D. Germline V gene lookup returns CDR1 SGHRS and CDR2 YFSETQ. V lost 0 bases to trimming and J lost 4 bases, with 4 bases between them. The CDR3 sequence is 12 residues long. The CDR3 sequence: CASSLDITEAFF. The CDR3 bases are TGCGCCAGCAGCTTGGATATCACTGAAGCTTTCTTT.

V usage is TRBV5-4 and J usage is TRBJ1-6; the D gene is possibly TRBD1 (5 bases). V lost 1 base and J 12 bases, leaving 11 bases between the germline ends. The CDR3 loop spans 13 amino acids. Per the germline V gene, CDR1 is SGHNT and CDR2 is YYREEE (reference sequence). CDR3 sequence (DNA): TGTGCCAGCAGCTTGCGCAGGGATGAACCCCTCCACTTT. Translating it yields CASSLRRDEPLHF.

The sample holds one count of this clone. The rearrangement uses TRBV21-1 and TRBJ2-3; whether TRBD2, the table's D call, matches the DNA was not checked. TRBV21-1 is classified as a pseudogene. The CDR3 contains 12 residues. The CDR3 DNA is TGTGCCAGCAGCATAAGAGGAGATACGCAGTATTTT. Its protein is CASSIRGDTQYF.

The CDR3 DNA is TGTGCCAGCAGCTTATCCAGCGGGGGCCCCCTCGCTCGGGAGCAGTACTTC. Protein sequence: CASSLSSGGPLAREQYF. The chain links TRBV13 to TRBJ2-7; 8 bases line up with TRBD2. The CDR3 spans 17 residues. Trimming cost V 2 bases and J 7 bases; bases outside gene matches: 16. Germline CDR1 is PRHDT and CDR2 is FYEKMQ (reference sequence).

The chain combines TRBV10-3 with TRBJ2-7; no firm D call. This CDR3 has 15 residues. Germline V lookup: CDR1 ENHRY, CDR2 SYGVKD. V lost 0 bases and J lost 3, with 12 bases in between. CDR3 bases: TGTGCCATCAGTGAGTCCCAGATACCCCACTACGAGCAGTACTTC. Translating it yields CAISESQIPHYEQYF.

The chain is built from TRBV2 and TRBJ1-2; D unclear. This CDR3 comprises 13 residues. Germline V gives CDR1 SNHLY, CDR2 FYNNEI. V lost 5 bases to trimming and J lost 0 bases, with 7 bases between them. The CDR3 nucleotides are TGTGCCAGCAGTTTTCAGTCTAACTATGGCTACACCTTC. Its protein is CASSFQSNYGYTF.

The chain carries TRBV5-1 and TRBJ2-5, with 8 bases identical to TRBD2. The length of the CDR3 is 14 residues. V trimming: 7 bases; J trimming: 2 bases; junction bases outside the gene matches: 7. CDR1 and CDR2 (germline): SGHRS, YFSETQ. This CDR3 is CASGSSGSQETQYF. As DNA, the CDR3 is TGCGCCAGCGGCTCTAGCGGGTCACAAGAGACCCAGTACTTC.

V is TRBV5-1 and J is TRBJ2-1, with 10 nucleotides matching TRBD1. Trimming at V came to 3 bases and at J to 9 bases, leaving 6 bases not matched to a gene. This CDR3 is built from 14 residues. Per germline, CDR1 SGHRS and CDR2 YFSETQ. Written as DNA, the CDR3 is TGCGCCAGCAGCTGGGGGACAGGGGATAGTGAGCAGTTCTTC. Its translation: CASSWGTGDSEQFF.

The V gene is TRBV5-5, the J gene TRBJ1-2; 7 nucleotides line up with TRBD1. Germline-derived CDR1 and CDR2 are SGHKS and YYEKEE (reference sequence). The CDR3 spans 14 residues. V was pared by 1 base and J by 4 bases, with 4 bases of the junction left unmatched. The CDR3 DNA sequence: TGTGCCAGCAGCTTGACAGGGGCGGGCTATGGCTACACCTTC. Residues: CASSLTGAGYGYTF.

The V and J genes are TRBV18 and TRBJ1-2, with 8 positions matching TRBD1. The V gene's germline CDR1 is KGHSH and CDR2 LQKENI. Trimming at V came to 3 bases and at J to 5 bases, leaving 14 bases not matched to a gene. The CDR3 totals 17 residues. CDR3 in amino acids: CASSPSSTGVGGYGYTF. For the CDR3, the DNA is TGTGCCAGCTCACCTTCCTCGACAGGGGTTGGGGGATATGGCTACACCTTC.

The J gene is TRBJ1-2, the V gene TRBV19; D not resolved. CDR1 is LNHDA and CDR2 is SQIVND in the germline V gene (reference sequence). Trimming stripped 7 bases from V and 8 bases from J, with 17 bases between. This CDR3 comprises 13 residues. For the CDR3, the DNA is TGTGCCAGTACCAAGCATCCGAGGGAGGGCTACACCTTC. It translates to CASTKHPREGYTF. Supplemented by reference TRBV19 and TRBJ1-2, the full variable domain reads DGGITQSPKYLFRKEGQNVTLSCEQNLNHDAMYWYRQDPGQGLRLIYYSQIVNDFQKGDIAEGYSVSREKKESFPLTVTSAQKNPTAFYLCASTKHPREGYTFGSGTRLTVV.

Many counts were recorded for this clone. The rearrangement joins TRBV5-1 to TRBJ1-2, with a possible D match to TRBD1 (6 bases). The V gene lost 4 bases and the J gene lost 1 base, with 11 bases spanning the gap. The CDR3 has 14 residues. CDR1 SGHRS and CDR2 YFSETQ come from the germline V gene. The CDR3 loop reads CASSPGQSNYGYTF. CDR3 DNA: TGCGCCAGCAGCCCAGGACAGAGTAACTATGGCTACACCTTC.

This chain links TRBV2 with TRBJ1-2; D gene unclear. The CDR3 extends over 13 amino acids. V shed 3 bases and J shed 1 base, with 6 bases lying between them. From germline, CDR1 is SNHLY and CDR2 FYNNEI. The DNA of the CDR3 is TGTGCCAGCAGTGAGCGGATTAACTATGGCTACACCTTC. It encodes CASSERINYGYTF.

This chain joins TRBV13 and TRBJ1-2; 10 bases are a match to TRBD1. With V trimmed by 5 bases and J by 4 bases, 7 bases remained unmatched. Germline V gives CDR1 PRHDT, CDR2 FYEKMQ (reference sequence). The CDR3 sequence is 15 residues long. The CDR3 is CASSPGTGATYGYTF. Here the CDR3 DNA reads TGTGCCAGCAGCCCGGGGACAGGGGCAACCTATGGCTACACCTTC.

V gene TRBV5-1 combines with J gene TRBJ2-5, with 8 bases matching TRBD2. The CDR3 sequence is 14 residues long. The germline V gene encodes CDR1 SGHRS and CDR2 YFSETQ. The V segment lost 3 bases and the J segment 5 bases; nucleotides outside the gene matches: 6. CDR3 amino acids: CASSSGLARETQYF. As DNA, the CDR3 is TGCGCCAGCAGCTCCGGACTAGCCCGTGAGACCCAGTACTTC.

This clone has just one count. The CDR3 sequence: CASSFSGDTDTQYF. In DNA, the CDR3 is TGCGCCAGCAGCTTTAGCGGGGACACAGATACGCAGTATTTT. This rearrangement joins TRBV5-1 to TRBJ2-3; 8 bases line up with TRBD2. In germline, CDR1 is SGHRS, CDR2 YFSETQ. Germline trimming cut 2 bases from V and 2 bases from J; bases unmatched to any gene: 1. This CDR3 comprises 14 residues. The whole variable domain, remainder taken from reference TRBV5-1 and TRBJ2-3, is KAGVTQTPRYLIKTRGQQVTLSCSPISGHRSVSWYQQTPGQGLQFLFEYFSETQRNKGNFPGRFSGRQFSNSRSEMNVSTLELGDSALYLCASSFSGDTDTQYFGPGTRLTVL.

J is TRBJ1-1 and V is TRBV5-8, with a weak D call TRBD1 (6 bases). Trimming took 1 base from V and 2 from J, leaving 15 bases between them. Germline CDR1 and CDR2: SGHTS and YDEGEE. The CDR3 contains 16 residues. CDR3 sequence (DNA): TGTGCCAGCAGCTTGTCTCTCCGACAGGCTAACACTGAAGCTTTCTTT. It translates to CASSLSLRQANTEAFF.

The chain joins TRBV6-5 to TRBJ2-7, with D maybe TRBD2 (5 bases). Germline-derived CDR1 and CDR2 are MNHEY and SVGAGI. The CDR3 is made up of 12 amino acids. For the CDR3, the DNA is TGTGCTTGCGGGCTGAGAGGCTACGAGCAGTACTTC. The encoded protein is CACGLRGYEQYF.

This clone has a single count. The chain employs TRBV5-1 and TRBJ2-5; D is possibly TRBD1 (5 bases). Germline lookup yields CDR1 SGHRS and CDR2 YFSETQ. The CDR3 extends over 15 amino acids. The V and J ends lost 0 bases and 1 base respectively, with 10 bases between them. CDR3 sequence reads: CASSLGGYIQETQYF. CDR3 in DNA: TGCGCCAGCAGCTTGGGGGGCTATATCCAAGAGACCCAGTACTTC.

The rearrangement joins TRBV29-1 to TRBJ2-1; 8 bases agree with TRBD2. The CDR3 covers 15 residues. Unmatched junction bases numbered 7, after V lost 6 bases and J lost 0 bases. Germline V gene sequence: CDR1 SQVTM, CDR2 ANQGSEA. Written as DNA, the CDR3 is TGCAGCGTGAGCGGGGGCCGGGGCTCCTACAATGAGCAGTTCTTC. Translated: CSVSGGRGSYNEQFF.

This clone was picked up a small number of times. The CDR3 sequence: CASSERGQGVVDSPLHF. CDR3 sequence (DNA): TGTGCCAGCAGTGAAAGGGGCCAGGGGGTCGTGGATTCACCCCTCCACTTT. The V gene is TRBV6-1, the J gene TRBJ1-6, with TRBD1 matching over 7 bases. Germline CDR1 reads MNHNS; CDR2 reads SASEGT. J was trimmed by 8 bases and V by 2 bases; bases with no gene match: 12. The CDR3 is 17 amino acids.

The rearrangement links TRBV27 to TRBJ2-5, with TRBD1 identical over 10 bases. Germline CDR1 is MNHEY and CDR2 is SMNVEV (reference sequence). The CDR3 runs to 17 residues. The ends lost 6 bases at V and 2 bases at J; junction bases unmatched: 12. For the CDR3, the DNA is TGTGCCAGCAGCACCAATATCCGGGACAGGGGTCAAGAGACCCAGTACTTC. Encoded protein: CASSTNIRDRGQETQYF.

V and J are TRBV6-6 and TRBJ1-5; D remains ambiguous. The CDR3 consists of 13 residues. V was pared by 8 bases and J by 4 bases, with 12 bases between. Per germline, CDR1 MNHNY and CDR2 SVGAGI (reference sequence). The CDR3 bases are TGTGCCAGCTCGGCAGGATTAAATCAGCCCCAGCATTTT. This codes for CASSAGLNQPQHF.

The genes are TRBV27 and TRBJ1-1; TRBD1 matches 10 bases. The length of the CDR3 is 17 residues. Germline lookup yields CDR1 MNHEY and CDR2 SMNVEV (reference sequence). The V segment lost 3 bases and the J segment 2 bases; nucleotides outside the gene matches: 9. CDR3 sequence reads: CASSFRDRGERNTEAFF. In nucleotides, the CDR3 is TGTGCCAGCAGTTTCCGGGACAGGGGAGAAAGAAACACTGAAGCTTTCTTT.

The chain joins TRBV5-4 to TRBJ2-7; TRBD1 matches 7 bases. The CDR3 is made up of 16 amino acids. The J segment lost 3 bases and the V segment lost 6 bases, leaving 15 bases of the junction unmatched. The V gene's germline CDR1 is SGHNT and CDR2 YYREEE (reference sequence). CDR3 in DNA: TGTGCCAGCACCCCAAACCCGGGACAGCCTCTCTACGAGCAGTACTTC. Residues: CASTPNPGQPLYEQYF. Using reference TRBV5-4 and TRBJ2-7 for the parts outside the CDR3, the full variable domain is ETGVTQSPTHLIKTRGQQVTLRCSSQSGHNTVSWYQQALGQGPQFIFQYYREEENGRGNFPPRFSGLQFPNYSSELNVNALELDDSALYLCASTPNPGQPLYEQYFGPGTRLTVT.

This chain links TRBV5-1 with TRBJ1-1; TRBD1 agrees at 10 bases. Germline CDR1 and CDR2: SGHRS and YFSETQ. CDR3 length equals 14 residues. Trimming cost V 2 bases and J 4 bases; bases outside gene matches: 2. The CDR3 DNA reads as TGCGCCAGCAGCTTCCGGGACAGGGGCACTGAAGCTTTCTTT. Translating it yields CASSFRDRGTEAFF.